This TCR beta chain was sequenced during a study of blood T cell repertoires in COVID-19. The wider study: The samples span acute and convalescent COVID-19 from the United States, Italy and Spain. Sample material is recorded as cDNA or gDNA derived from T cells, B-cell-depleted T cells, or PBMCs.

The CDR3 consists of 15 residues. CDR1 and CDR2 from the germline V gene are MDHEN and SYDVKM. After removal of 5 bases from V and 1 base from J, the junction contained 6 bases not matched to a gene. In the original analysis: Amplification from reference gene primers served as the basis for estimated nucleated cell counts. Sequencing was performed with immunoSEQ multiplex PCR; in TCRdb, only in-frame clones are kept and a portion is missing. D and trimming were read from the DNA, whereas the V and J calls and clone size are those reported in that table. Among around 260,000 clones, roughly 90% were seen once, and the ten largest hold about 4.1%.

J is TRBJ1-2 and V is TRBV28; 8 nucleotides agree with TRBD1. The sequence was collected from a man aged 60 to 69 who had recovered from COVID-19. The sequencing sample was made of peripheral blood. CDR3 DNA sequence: TGTGCCAGCAGTCTACCGACAGGGGATAACTATGGCTACACCTTC. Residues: CASSLPTGDNYGYTF.